This is a list of T cell receptor beta chains from one sample in a study of blood T cell repertoires in COVID-19. This table comes from immunoSEQ multiplex PCR, and its TCRdb copy is limited to in-frame clones, with some not included. The sample holds some 270,000 clones, 91% seen once. The sequenced material came from PBMCs or T cells enriched from blood (not recorded which). Every receptor here comes from a man aged 35 to 55 who had been exposed to COVID-19. Each CDR3 is given with its conserved first and last residue. A D gene is named only where the DNA matches it firmly. Size values are once, few and many counts, or a class for expanded clones, and some rows have none.

CDR3 length	J gene	D gene	clone size	V gene	CDR3 DNA	CDR3 protein
16	TRBJ2-1	TRBD2	-	TRBV5-1	TGCGCCAGCAGCCCCGCGGGGGGGCCACTCAACAATGAGCAGTTCTTC	CASSPAGGPLNNEQFF
13	TRBJ2-1	-	-	TRBV24-1	TGTGCCACCAGTGGGTCGGGCTACAATGAGCAGTTCTTC	CATSGSGYNEQFF
16	TRBJ1-4	-	once	TRBV4-1	TGCGCCAGCAGCCAAGACCCGGGGTACAGTAATGAAAAACTGTTTTTT	CASSQDPGYSNEKLFF
15	TRBJ2-3	-	-	TRBV10-3	TGTGCCGTCCAAAGCAGACAGGTTGTAAAAGATACGCAGTATTTT	CAVQSRQVVKDTQYF
15	TRBJ2-7	-	-	TRBV19	TGTGCCAGTAGGGTAGGAGGGAAAGGGGCCTACGAGCAGTACTTC	CASRVGGKGAYEQYF
14	TRBJ1-4	-	-	TRBV30	TGTGCCTGGAATAGAGGGACTCGGGGTGAAAAACTGTTTTTT	CAWNRGTRGEKLFF
13	TRBJ1-2	-	-	TRBV12-5	TGTGCTAGTGGTAACCAGACAGCCTATGGCTACACCTTC	CASGNQTAYGYTF
17	TRBJ2-3	TRBD2	-	TRBV5-1	TGCGCCAGCAGCTCCTTGGCGGGAGGCCTGGGCACAGATACGCAGTATTTT	CASSSLAGGLGTDTQYF
12	TRBJ2-5	-	-	TRBV5-1	TGCGCCAATACGAACCGGGGGGAGACCCAGTACTTC	CANTNRGETQYF
14	TRBJ2-2	-	-	TRBV2	TGTGCCAGCAAACCCACAGGGACGGGCGGGGAGCTGTTTTTT	CASKPTGTGGELFF